Each of the 10 T cell receptor beta chains below was sequenced from the same sample in a study of cytotoxic CD8 clonotypes in ibrutinib-treated CLL. Libraries were prepared by immunoSEQ multiplex PCR; TCRdb keeps only in-frame clonotypes and omits some of them. The data hold tens of thousands of clones, with around two thirds observed a single time. The sequencing used PBMCs, collected after 24 months of ibrutinib treatment. The receptors come from a human donor with chronic lymphocytic leukemia.

The chain carries TRBV7-6 and TRBJ2-3; D remains unclear. Trimming left V 5 bases short and J 5 bases short, with 8 bases between. There are 12 residues in the CDR3. Germline V gene lookup returns CDR1 SGHVS and CDR2 FNYEAQ. The CDR3 loop is CASSAFGDTQYF. The CDR3 DNA follows: TGTGCCAGCAGCGCGTTTGGAGATACGCAGTATTTT.

J is TRBJ2-3 and V is TRBV5-6; tentatively, D is TRBD1 (5 bases). The CDR3 runs to 14 residues. Trimming removed 4 bases from V and 6 bases from J, with 15 bases in between. Looked up from germline, CDR1 is SGHDT and CDR2 is YYEEEE. The CDR3 sequence: CASSTYDSGDTQYF. The CDR3, as DNA: TGTGCCAGCAGCACTTATGACAGTGGTGATACGCAGTATTTT.

CDR3 residues: CASSTQDIGEQYF. CDR3 DNA: TGTGCCAGTAGTACACAGGACATCGGCGAGCAGTACTTC. The chain couples TRBV19 to TRBJ2-7; TRBD1 is a possible D gene (5 bases). The CDR3 is 13 amino acids. In germline, CDR1 is LNHDA, CDR2 SQIVND (reference sequence). Between the trimmed V and J ends, which lost 4 bases and 6 bases, there was a span of 13 bases.

This sequence joins TRBV25-1 and TRBJ1-6; 7 nucleotides align to TRBD1. Germline loops: CDR1 MGHDK, CDR2 SYGVNS. CDR3 length: 13 amino acids. Trimming took 4 bases from V and 12 from J; bases not matched to a gene: 6. Written as DNA, the CDR3 is TGTGCCAGCAGTGTAAACAGGGGTGGACCCCTCCACTTT. Protein sequence: CASSVNRGGPLHF.

This clone was seen once. The chain uses TRBV2 and TRBJ2-1, with 8 positions matching TRBD2. The trim removed 5 bases at V and 4 bases at J, leaving 10 bases unmatched. CDR1 is SNHLY, CDR2 FYNNEI, per germline. The CDR3 is 16 amino acids. As DNA, the CDR3 is TGTGCCAGCAGTCCCGGGAGGGCGGGGGGATACAATGAGCAGTTCTTC. Its translation: CASSPGRAGGYNEQFF.

V gene TRBV11-3 combines with J gene TRBJ2-5, with TRBD1 matching 7 bases. The CDR3 covers 15 residues. Looked up from germline, CDR1 is SGHNT and CDR2 is YENEEA. Losses at the gene ends were 5 bases for V and 2 bases for J; bases not matched to a gene: 8. As DNA, the CDR3 is TGTGCCAGCAGCCCAGGGACAGCTTTTCAAGAGACCCAGTACTTC. It specifies CASSPGTAFQETQYF.

V is TRBV7-3 and J is TRBJ2-2; 12 bases are a match to TRBD2. Trimming removed 6 bases from V and 0 bases from J; junction bases left unmatched: 2. Looked up from germline, CDR1 is SGHTA and CDR2 is FQGTGA. The CDR3 runs 16 residues. CDR3 protein: CASRLAGGANTGELFF. CDR3 DNA sequence: TGTGCCAGCAGACTAGCGGGGGGCGCGAACACCGGGGAGCTGTTTTTT.

The genes are TRBV30 and TRBJ1-1; D call uncertain. The CDR3 length is 11 residues. CDR1 is GTSNPN and CDR2 is SVGIG in the germline V gene (reference sequence). The ends were cut back, 1 base at V and 5 bases at J, with 5 bases in the middle. The CDR3 here is CAWSGQTEAFF. The CDR3 DNA is TGTGCCTGGAGTGGGCAAACTGAAGCTTTCTTT.

The chain is built from TRBV5-1 and TRBJ2-1; TRBD2 matches 13 bases. CDR1 is SGHRS and CDR2 is YFSETQ in the germline V gene. The CDR3 is 17 amino acids. V gave up 0 bases and J gave up 6 bases; unmatched junction bases: 6. This chain's CDR3 is CASSLGRLAGGANEQFF. DNA of the CDR3: TGCGCCAGCAGCTTGGGGCGACTAGCGGGGGGCGCCAATGAGCAGTTCTTC.

This rearrangement joins TRBV18 to TRBJ2-1; 7 bases match TRBD1. The CDR3 is made up of 13 amino acids. Germline V lookup: CDR1 KGHSH, CDR2 LQKENI. Trimming cost V 4 bases and J 8 bases; bases outside gene matches: 5. The CDR3 nucleotides are TGTGCCAGCTCACGGCGACAGGGCGATGAGCAGTTCTTC. Amino acid sequence: CASSRRQGDEQFF.